These 24 T cell receptor beta chains were sequenced from one sample in a study of blood T cell dynamics during melanoma immunotherapy. Using immunoSEQ multiplex PCR, the repertoire was profiled, and TCRdb retains in-frame clones only, with some absent. The data contain about 10,000 clones, roughly 90% of them seen just once; the ten biggest clones take up about 8%. Time point here: pre-treatment baseline. Here the sequenced sample was blood, taken from a patient treated with checkpoint blockade. The receptors derive from a human donor with melanoma.

The V gene is TRBV7-2, the J gene TRBJ2-5; a possible D gene is TRBD2 (5 bases). The germline V gene encodes CDR1 SGHTA and CDR2 FQGNSA. This CDR3 comprises 15 residues. V was pared by 0 bases and J by 3 bases, with 11 bases between. The CDR3 here is CASSLAVATKETQYF. Written as DNA, the CDR3 is TGTGCCAGCAGCTTAGCGGTAGCGACCAAAGAGACCCAGTACTTC.

This clone is a singleton in its sample. The rearrangement links TRBV15 to TRBJ1-1; D might be TRBD1 (6 bases). The CDR3 consists of 15 residues. V was clipped by 5 bases and J by 0 bases, with 13 bases between them. CDR1 LNHNV and CDR2 YYDKDF come from the germline V gene (reference sequence). Here the CDR3 DNA reads TGTGCCACCAGCTCAGACAGGACCATGAACACTGAAGCTTTCTTT. Translated: CATSSDRTMNTEAFF.

The chain links TRBV9 to TRBJ2-1; the D gene could be TRBD1 or TRBD2 (5 bases each). The germline CDR1 and CDR2 sequences are SGDLS and YYNGEE. CDR3 size: 18 residues. Trimming took off 3 bases at V and 1 base at J, with 20 bases between the two ends. CDR3 in amino acids: CASSARGVAERSYNEQFF. The CDR3 DNA sequence: TGTGCCAGCAGCGCTCGGGGCGTTGCCGAGCGGTCCTACAATGAGCAGTTCTTC. The variable domain in full, completed from reference TRBV9 and TRBJ2-1, reads DSGVTQTPKHLITATGQRVTLRCSPRSGDLSVYWYQQSLDQGLQFLIQYYNGEERAKGNILERFSAQQFPDLHSELNLSSLELGDSALYFCASSARGVAERSYNEQFFGPGTRLTVL.

The rearrangement links TRBV6-4 to TRBJ1-2; maybe TRBD1 (5 bases). The CDR3 length is 13 residues. Trimming stripped 7 bases from V and 6 bases from J, with 15 bases between. Per germline, CDR1 MRHNA and CDR2 SNTAGT. CDR3 DNA: TGTGCCAGCATTTTAACGGGGCAGAATGGCTACACCTTC. Amino acid sequence: CASILTGQNGYTF.

V gene TRBV5-5 combines with J gene TRBJ1-2; tentatively, D is TRBD1 (5 bases). Per germline, CDR1 SGHKS and CDR2 YYEKEE (reference sequence). The CDR3 length is 14 residues. The V and J ends lost 2 bases and 6 bases respectively, with 14 bases between them. The CDR3 DNA reads TGTGCCAGCAGCTTCGGGGCAGTTTGGGATGGCTACACCTTC. This encodes CASSFGAVWDGYTF.

The V call is TRBV18, the J call TRBJ2-5; 11 bases are shared with TRBD2. The CDR3 consists of 16 residues. Germline V gene data show CDR1 as KGHSH and CDR2 as LQKENI. With V trimmed by 1 base and J by 5 bases, 6 bases remained unmatched. This CDR3 reads CASSPQGLAGLETQYF. Here the CDR3 DNA reads TGTGCCAGCTCACCACAAGGACTAGCGGGTTTGGAGACCCAGTACTTC.

The chain joins TRBV28 to TRBJ1-5; D might be TRBD1 (5 bases). V lost 6 bases and J lost 3, with 21 bases in between. Germline CDR1 reads MDHEN; CDR2 reads SYDVKM. The CDR3 contains 17 residues. CDR3 loop: CASRADTRWGSNQPQHF. CDR3 in DNA: TGTGCCAGCAGGGCGGACACCCGATGGGGGTCCAATCAGCCCCAGCATTTT.

This clone was seen just once. The chain couples TRBV6-6 to TRBJ2-2; no definite D call. There are 14 residues in the CDR3. Trimming removed 7 bases from V and 1 base from J, with 10 bases in between. Germline V gene data show CDR1 as MNHNY and CDR2 as SVGAGI (reference sequence). The CDR3 bases are TGTGCCAGCACCCAAATTCAGAACACCGGGGAGCTGTTTTTT. Protein: CASTQIQNTGELFF.

The J gene is TRBJ1-5, the V gene TRBV18; D remains ambiguous. The CDR3 spans 16 residues. CDR1 and CDR2 from the germline V gene are KGHSH and LQKENI. The V gene lost 3 bases and the J gene lost 0 bases, with 12 bases spanning the gap. The CDR3 DNA reads as TGTGCCAGCTCACCGCAGGCCGTTCCTAGCAATCAGCCCCAGCATTTT. It yields the protein CASSPQAVPSNQPQHF.

This chain connects TRBV5-1 to TRBJ2-2; D might be TRBD1 (5 bases). Trimming took 1 base from V and 4 from J, leaving 5 bases between them. The CDR3 sequence is 13 residues long. CDR1 and CDR2 (germline): SGHRS, YFSETQ. In nucleotides, the CDR3 is TGCGCCAGCAGCTTGCAGGGCACCGGGGAGCTGTTTTTT. Protein: CASSLQGTGELFF. Variable domain in full (rest from reference TRBV5-1 and TRBJ2-2): KAGVTQTPRYLIKTRGQQVTLSCSPISGHRSVSWYQQTPGQGLQFLFEYFSETQRNKGNFPGRFSGRQFSNSRSEMNVSTLELGDSALYLCASSLQGTGELFFGEGSRLTVL.

The V call is TRBV4-3, the J call TRBJ2-3, with TRBD2 identical over 8 bases. V lost 0 bases and J lost 2; bases outside the gene matches: 10. The CDR3 covers 18 residues. The V gene's germline CDR1 is LGHNA and CDR2 YSLEER. The CDR3: CASSQESTGGPDTDTQYF. The CDR3 bases are TGCGCCAGCAGCCAAGAGTCAACGGGAGGGCCTGACACAGATACGCAGTATTTT.

This chain joins TRBV27 and TRBJ1-4, with a weak D call TRBD1 (6 bases). This CDR3 region has 14 residues. V lost 5 bases and J lost 7, with 14 bases in between. Germline CDR1 reads MNHEY; CDR2 reads SMNVEV (reference sequence). Written as DNA, the CDR3 is TGTGCCAGCAGTCCGCAGGGGATAGGTGAAAAACTGTTTTTT. This encodes CASSPQGIGEKLFF.

This chain uses TRBV19 with TRBJ2-3; TRBD2 aligns across 7 bases. The J segment lost 3 bases and the V segment lost 5 bases, leaving 11 bases of the junction unmatched. From germline, CDR1 is LNHDA and CDR2 SQIVND (reference sequence). CDR3 length: 16 amino acids. CDR3 loop: CASSYLGLVGTDTQYF. DNA for the CDR3: TGTGCCAGTAGTTACCTCGGACTAGTTGGGACAGATACGCAGTATTTT.

The CDR3 coding sequence is TGCAGCGTCATGGGTGCAGGAATAGGCTCTGGAAACACCATATATTTT. This codes for CSVMGAGIGSGNTIYF. The chain joins TRBV29-1 to TRBJ1-3; D is undetermined. There are 16 residues in the CDR3. V was clipped by 6 bases and J by 0 bases, with 18 bases between them. Germline loops: CDR1 SQVTM, CDR2 ANQGSEA.

The chain recombines TRBV2 with TRBJ2-2, with TRBD1 matching 8 bases. The germline V gene encodes CDR1 SNHLY and CDR2 FYNNEI. V was pared by 6 bases and J by 1 base, with 1 base of the junction left unmatched. The CDR3 sequence is 14 residues long. CDR3 in amino acids: CASRGTGNTGELFF. The CDR3 DNA sequence: TGTGCCAGCAGGGGGACAGGGAACACCGGGGAGCTGTTTTTT.

The V gene is TRBV6-5, the J gene TRBJ2-7, with 8 bases lining up with TRBD1. The CDR3 extends over 14 amino acids. V trimming: 8 bases; J trimming: 4 bases; junction bases outside the gene matches: 10. Looked up from germline, CDR1 is MNHEY and CDR2 is SVGAGI. Here the CDR3 reads CASGQGRGGYEQYF. The CDR3 DNA is TGTGCCAGCGGACAGGGTAGGGGCGGGTACGAGCAGTACTTC.

This clone appeared once. J is TRBJ2-6 and V is TRBV5-1; D ambiguous. The CDR3 is 16 residues long. V shed 3 bases and J shed 2 bases, with 12 bases lying between them. Germline loops: CDR1 SGHRS, CDR2 YFSETQ. The DNA of the CDR3 is TGCGCCAGCAGCTCCCAGACCCTACCTGGGGCCAACGTCCTGACTTTC. It translates to CASSSQTLPGANVLTF. Looking up the rest from reference TRBV5-1 and TRBJ2-6 gives the full variable domain: KAGVTQTPRYLIKTRGQQVTLSCSPISGHRSVSWYQQTPGQGLQFLFEYFSETQRNKGNFPGRFSGRQFSNSRSEMNVSTLELGDSALYLCASSSQTLPGANVLTFGAGSRLTVL.

The V gene is TRBV4-3, the J gene TRBJ2-3; D may correspond to TRBD1 or TRBD2 (5 bases each). This CDR3 is built from 17 residues. Germline V gene sequence: CDR1 LGHNA, CDR2 YSLEER. V lost 0 bases and J 4 bases, leaving 17 bases between the germline ends. As DNA, the CDR3 is TGCGCCAGCAGCCAAGAAATCTCGGGACGGGGCGCAGATACGCAGTATTTT. This translates into CASSQEISGRGADTQYF.

The rearrangement uses TRBV28 and TRBJ2-1; 7 nucleotides align to TRBD2. Looked up from germline, CDR1 is MDHEN and CDR2 is SYDVKM. The CDR3 has 12 amino acids. J lost 9 bases, V lost 4 bases, and 3 bases had no gene match. CDR3 bases: TGTGCCAGCAGTTGGGGGGGAGGTGAGCAGTTCTTC. It codes for CASSWGGGEQFF. Full variable domain (rest looked up from reference TRBV28 and TRBJ2-1): DVKVTQSSRYLVKRTGEKVFLECVQDMDHENMFWYRQDPGLGLRLIYFSYDVKMKEKGDIPEGYSVSREKKERFSLILESASTNQTSMYLCASSWGGGEQFFGPGTRLTVL.

This chain links TRBV7-6 with TRBJ2-1; D remains unclear. V was cut by 1 base and J by 7 bases, with 14 bases left in between. The CDR3 covers 15 residues. Germline V gene data show CDR1 as SGHVS and CDR2 as FNYEAQ. CDR3 DNA sequence: TGTGCCAGCAGCTTAGAGCGTCGAACTAATAATGAGCAGTTCTTC. Residues: CASSLERRTNNEQFF.

The V call is TRBV2, the J call TRBJ2-7; 7 nucleotides align to TRBD1. The CDR3 runs to 14 residues. The ends lost 7 bases at V and 3 bases at J; junction bases unmatched: 9. CDR1 and CDR2 from the germline V gene are SNHLY and FYNNEI. The CDR3 bases are TGTGCCAGCAACCCCAAGGGACAGAACTACGAGCAGTACTTC. Amino acid sequence: CASNPKGQNYEQYF. The full variable domain, its missing parts supplied by reference TRBV2 and TRBJ2-7, is EPEVTQTPSHQVTQMGQEVILRCVPISNHLYFYWYRQILGQKVEFLVSFYNNEISEKSEIFDDQFSVERPDGSNFTLKIRSTKLEDSAMYFCASNPKGQNYEQYFGPGTRLTVT.

The chain uses TRBV30 and TRBJ2-3, with unresolved D. The CDR3 is made up of 11 amino acids. The V end lost 2 bases, the J end lost 4 bases, and 4 bases lay between the germline ends. CDR1 and CDR2 from the germline V gene are GTSNPN and SVGIG (reference sequence). The CDR3 reads CAWSSSDTQYF. CDR3 coding DNA: TGTGCCTGGAGTTCTTCAGATACGCAGTATTTT.

The chain links TRBV30 to TRBJ1-6; D might be TRBD1 (6 bases). The V and J ends lost 1 base and 0 bases respectively, with 31 bases between them. From germline, CDR1 is GTSNPN and CDR2 SVGIG (reference sequence). CDR3 length equals 23 residues. CDR3 amino acids: CAWSANAIIAAGQRSSYNSPLHF. The CDR3 DNA reads TGTGCCTGGAGTGCGAACGCGATTATCGCTGCGGGACAAAGGAGCTCCTATAATTCACCCCTCCACTTT.

The V gene is TRBV6-1, the J gene TRBJ1-1; no clear D. This CDR3 region has 13 residues. The V gene lost 4 bases and the J gene lost 0 bases, with 6 bases spanning the gap. The germline CDR1 and CDR2 sequences are MNHNS and SASEGT. CDR3 region: CASSAHMNTEAFF. The DNA for the CDR3 is TGTGCCAGCAGTGCCCATATGAACACTGAAGCTTTCTTT.